Listed below are T cell receptor beta chains from one sample, sequenced in a study of blood T cell repertoires in COVID-19. The protocol was immunoSEQ multiplex PCR, while the TCRdb copy is restricted to in-frame clones and leaves out a portion. The data hold about 58,000 clones, with approximately 91% observed a single time. The sample taken for sequencing was peripheral blood. All receptors come from a woman between 45 and 65 years old with active or convalescent COVID-19. CDR3s include the opening cysteine and the closing phenylalanine or tryptophan. The D gene is left open where the match is weak. Only part of the rows carry a size: once, few, many, or a class if the clone is expanded.

J gene: TRBJ2-1; D gene: .; clone size: .; V gene: TRBV29-1; CDR3 length: 13; CDR3 DNA: TGCAGCGTTGAGGGAGGTAAGGGCGATGAGCAGTTCTTC; CDR3 protein: CSVEGGKGDEQFF
J gene: TRBJ2-7; D gene: .; clone size: .; V gene: TRBV27; CDR3 length: 15; CDR3 DNA: TGTGCCAGCAGTTTCGGGACACCCGTCTCCTACGAGCAGTACTTC; CDR3 protein: CASSFGTPVSYEQYF
J gene: TRBJ2-3; D gene: TRBD2; clone size: .; V gene: TRBV18; CDR3 length: 16; CDR3 DNA: TGTGCCAGCTCACCACAAATAGCGGGATCCACAGATACGCAGTATTTT; CDR3 protein: CASSPQIAGSTDTQYF
J gene: TRBJ1-1; D gene: .; clone size: .; V gene: TRBV7-9; CDR3 length: 12; CDR3 DNA: TGTGCCAGCAGGTGGGACTCCTTTGAAGCTTTCTTT; CDR3 protein: CASRWDSFEAFF
J gene: TRBJ2-1; D gene: TRBD1; clone size: once; V gene: TRBV5-1; CDR3 length: 15; CDR3 DNA: TGCGCCAGCAGCTTGGAAGGGGGCCGGAACAATGAGCAGTTCTTC; CDR3 protein: CASSLEGGRNNEQFF
J gene: TRBJ1-1; D gene: TRBD1; clone size: .; V gene: TRBV7-9; CDR3 length: 15; CDR3 DNA: TGTGCCAGCAGCTTAGAGGGGGCGCAGGTGGCTGAAGCTTTCTTT; CDR3 protein: CASSLEGAQVAEAFF
J gene: TRBJ2-7; D gene: .; clone size: .; V gene: TRBV25-1; CDR3 length: 12; CDR3 DNA: TGTGCCAGCAGTGAGTACTTTTACGAGCAGTACTTC; CDR3 protein: CASSEYFYEQYF
J gene: TRBJ1-3; D gene: .; clone size: .; V gene: TRBV19; CDR3 length: 14; CDR3 DNA: TGTGCCAGTACATACTTAACCTCTGGAAACACCATATATTTT; CDR3 protein: CASTYLTSGNTIYF
J gene: TRBJ1-2; D gene: .; clone size: .; V gene: TRBV2; CDR3 length: 15; CDR3 DNA: TGTGCCAGCAGAACATCCGCAGGGCGTGCCTATGGCTACACCTTC; CDR3 protein: CASRTSAGRAYGYTF
J gene: TRBJ1-1; D gene: .; clone size: .; V gene: TRBV10-3; CDR3 length: 15; CDR3 DNA: TGTGCCATCAGTGAATCAGCCGCGGGGAACACTGAAGCTTTCTTT; CDR3 protein: CAISESAAGNTEAFF
J gene: TRBJ1-1; D gene: .; clone size: .; V gene: TRBV30; CDR3 length: 15; CDR3 DNA: TGTGCCTGGGGACCCGGGGGGTGGCAGAACACTGAAGCTTTCTTT; CDR3 protein: CAWGPGGWQNTEAFF
J gene: TRBJ2-2; D gene: TRBD1; clone size: .; V gene: TRBV4-1; CDR3 length: 18; CDR3 DNA: TGCGCCAGCAGCCAAGAGGGACAGGGGGCGTTAGGCACCGGGGAGCTGTTTTTT; CDR3 protein: CASSQEGQGALGTGELFF
J gene: TRBJ1-6; D gene: TRBD1; clone size: .; V gene: TRBV6-1; CDR3 length: 14; CDR3 DNA: TGTGCCAGCAGTGACGGGGGACAGCTCTCACCCCTCCACTTT; CDR3 protein: CASSDGGQLSPLHF
J gene: TRBJ2-5; D gene: .; clone size: .; V gene: TRBV5-1; CDR3 length: 15; CDR3 DNA: TGCGCCAGCAGCCCCGCCGCAGGGTTGGAGGAGACCCAGTACTTC; CDR3 protein: CASSPAAGLEETQYF
J gene: TRBJ2-7; D gene: TRBD2; clone size: .; V gene: TRBV9; CDR3 length: 16; CDR3 DNA: TGTGCCAGCAGCCCCCGCATTAGCGGGACAACCTACGAGCAGTACTTC; CDR3 protein: CASSPRISGTTYEQYF
J gene: TRBJ2-5; D gene: TRBD2; clone size: .; V gene: TRBV2; CDR3 length: 17; CDR3 DNA: TGTGCCAGCACCTTAAGGACTAGCGGGAGGTACCAAGAGACCCAGTACTTC; CDR3 protein: CASTLRTSGRYQETQYF
J gene: TRBJ2-5; D gene: .; clone size: .; V gene: TRBV12-3/TRBV12-4; CDR3 length: 13; CDR3 DNA: TGTGCCAGCAGGCAAGACTGGAGGGAGACCCAGTACTTC; CDR3 protein: CASRQDWRETQYF
J gene: TRBJ1-1; D gene: .; clone size: once; V gene: TRBV15; CDR3 length: 14; CDR3 DNA: TGTGCCACCAACCCGACGGGAGTGGGGACTGAAGCTTTCTTT; CDR3 protein: CATNPTGVGTEAFF
J gene: TRBJ1-2; D gene: TRBD1; clone size: .; V gene: TRBV25-1; CDR3 length: 15; CDR3 DNA: TGTGCCAGCAGCGGCTACAGGGGGCGCGGGTATGGCTACACCTTC; CDR3 protein: CASSGYRGRGYGYTF
J gene: TRBJ1-4; D gene: .; clone size: .; V gene: TRBV27; CDR3 length: 19; CDR3 DNA: TGTGCCAGCAGTTTATCGTTGGCGGCTAGCTTTACAACTAATGAAAAACTGTTTTTT; CDR3 protein: CASSLSLAASFTTNEKLFF
J gene: TRBJ2-1; D gene: .; clone size: .; V gene: TRBV30; CDR3 length: 11; CDR3 DNA: TGTGCCTGGATAGTTACCAATGAGCAGTTCTTC; CDR3 protein: CAWIVTNEQFF
J gene: TRBJ2-5; D gene: TRBD1; clone size: .; V gene: TRBV9; CDR3 length: 17; CDR3 DNA: TGTGCCAGCAGCGTAGGGGTCCGGGACAGGGGGCTAGAGACCCAGTACTTC; CDR3 protein: CASSVGVRDRGLETQYF
J gene: TRBJ1-1; D gene: .; clone size: few; V gene: TRBV2; CDR3 length: 15; CDR3 DNA: TGTGCCAGCACCCTGGGGGGACTAGGGGTCACTGAAGCTTTCTTT; CDR3 protein: CASTLGGLGVTEAFF
J gene: TRBJ1-1; D gene: .; clone size: once; V gene: TRBV27; CDR3 length: 15; CDR3 DNA: TGTGCCAGCAGTAAGCTCCGGGGAGGAAACACTGAAGCTTTCTTT; CDR3 protein: CASSKLRGGNTEAFF
J gene: TRBJ2-1; D gene: TRBD1; clone size: .; V gene: TRBV7-6; CDR3 length: 17; CDR3 DNA: TGTGCCAGCAGCTTAGCGGTCGGGCAGGGGGCCAGGAATGAGCAGTTCTTC; CDR3 protein: CASSLAVGQGARNEQFF
J gene: TRBJ2-1; D gene: TRBD1; clone size: .; V gene: TRBV27; CDR3 length: 14; CDR3 DNA: TGTGCCAGCAGTTGGGGGACAGGGAGCGATGAGCAGTTCTTC; CDR3 protein: CASSWGTGSDEQFF
J gene: TRBJ2-4; D gene: TRBD2; clone size: .; V gene: TRBV9; CDR3 length: 15; CDR3 DNA: TGTGCCAGCAGCACCTGGGGGGAGGGTAGTGCCATTCAGTACTTC; CDR3 protein: CASSTWGEGSAIQYF
J gene: TRBJ1-1; D gene: TRBD1; clone size: .; V gene: TRBV2; CDR3 length: 17; CDR3 DNA: TGTGCCAGCCAATATCTGTGGGGACAGGGGACGAACACTGAAGCTTTCTTT; CDR3 protein: CASQYLWGQGTNTEAFF
J gene: TRBJ2-3; D gene: TRBD2; clone size: .; V gene: TRBV19; CDR3 length: 17; CDR3 DNA: TGTGCCAGTAGTTCCCAAGGGAGCGGGAGGGCCACAGATACGCAGTATTTT; CDR3 protein: CASSSQGSGRATDTQYF
J gene: TRBJ1-2; D gene: .; clone size: .; V gene: TRBV29-1; CDR3 length: 15; CDR3 DNA: TGCAGCGTTGGGTTACACCGGGTCCTACCCTATGGCTACACCTTC; CDR3 protein: CSVGLHRVLPYGYTF
J gene: TRBJ2-1; D gene: TRBD2; clone size: .; V gene: TRBV10-2; CDR3 length: 15; CDR3 DNA: TGCGCCAGCAGAACGGTGACTAGCGGGAGTTTTGAGCAGTTCTTC; CDR3 protein: CASRTVTSGSFEQFF
J gene: TRBJ2-5; D gene: .; clone size: .; V gene: TRBV5-1; CDR3 length: 14; CDR3 DNA: TGCGCCAGCAGCGCCGACAGTCACCAAGAGACCCAGTACTTC; CDR3 protein: CASSADSHQETQYF
J gene: TRBJ1-1; D gene: TRBD1; clone size: .; V gene: TRBV2; CDR3 length: 14; CDR3 DNA: TGTGCCAGCACCGCAGGACAGGGGGGCACTGAAGCTTTCTTT; CDR3 protein: CASTAGQGGTEAFF
J gene: TRBJ1-3; D gene: .; clone size: .; V gene: TRBV21-1; CDR3 length: 14; CDR3 DNA: TGTGCCAGCAGCAGTGGGTCAGGGAGGGACACCATATATTTT; CDR3 protein: CASSSGSGRDTIYF
J gene: TRBJ1-1; D gene: TRBD1; clone size: .; V gene: TRBV6-6; CDR3 length: 17; CDR3 DNA: TGTGCCAGCAGTCCCCAGGCGGGGGACAGGGGTGATACTGAAGCTTTCTTT; CDR3 protein: CASSPQAGDRGDTEAFF
J gene: TRBJ2-6; D gene: .; clone size: .; V gene: TRBV14; CDR3 length: 17; CDR3 DNA: TGTGCCAGCAGTCACGGACGGGGATGGGGAATGGCCAACGTCCTGACTTTC; CDR3 protein: CASSHGRGWGMANVLTF
J gene: TRBJ2-3; D gene: .; clone size: .; V gene: TRBV19; CDR3 length: 14; CDR3 DNA: TGTGCCAGTAGCCCCCAGTCAAGCACAGATACGCAGTATTTT; CDR3 protein: CASSPQSSTDTQYF
J gene: TRBJ2-1; D gene: TRBD2; clone size: .; V gene: TRBV4-1; CDR3 length: 17; CDR3 DNA: TGCGCCAGCAGCCTCTTTGGGACTAGCGGGAGCTACAATGAGCAGTTCTTC; CDR3 protein: CASSLFGTSGSYNEQFF
J gene: TRBJ1-5; D gene: TRBD1; clone size: .; V gene: TRBV19; CDR3 length: 15; CDR3 DNA: TGTGCCAGTAGACCCAGGGACAGCCTCAATCAGCCCCAGCATTTT; CDR3 protein: CASRPRDSLNQPQHF
J gene: TRBJ1-4; D gene: TRBD1; clone size: .; V gene: TRBV18; CDR3 length: 15; CDR3 DNA: TGTGCCAGCTCGGCACGGGACAGCCATAATGAAAAACTGTTTTTT; CDR3 protein: CASSARDSHNEKLFF
J gene: TRBJ2-1; D gene: TRBD1; clone size: .; V gene: TRBV6-5; CDR3 length: 13; CDR3 DNA: TGTGCCAGCAGTTCGGACAGGGGGTTTGGGCAGTTCTTC; CDR3 protein: CASSSDRGFGQFF
J gene: TRBJ2-3; D gene: TRBD2; clone size: .; V gene: TRBV9; CDR3 length: 17; CDR3 DNA: TGTGCCAGCAGCGAGGACTTTGGCGGGAGTAGCACAGATACGCAGTATTTT; CDR3 protein: CASSEDFGGSSTDTQYF
J gene: TRBJ2-5; D gene: .; clone size: .; V gene: TRBV9; CDR3 length: 13; CDR3 DNA: TGTGCCAGCAGCGTAGGGGAGAGGGAGACCCAGTACTTC; CDR3 protein: CASSVGERETQYF
J gene: TRBJ1-1; D gene: .; clone size: .; V gene: TRBV6-5; CDR3 length: 14; CDR3 DNA: TGTGCCAGCAGTTACTCCGTCAGGGACACTGAAGCTTTCTTT; CDR3 protein: CASSYSVRDTEAFF
J gene: TRBJ1-2; D gene: .; clone size: .; V gene: TRBV11-2; CDR3 length: 14; CDR3 DNA: TGTGCCAGCAGCTTGGCCGACGGGGGCTATGGCTACACCTTC; CDR3 protein: CASSLADGGYGYTF
J gene: TRBJ2-6; D gene: .; clone size: once; V gene: TRBV2; CDR3 length: 17; CDR3 DNA: TGTGCCAGCAGTGAAGGGCGCAGGGTGGCTGGGGCCAACGTCCTGACTTTC; CDR3 protein: CASSEGRRVAGANVLTF
J gene: TRBJ1-1; D gene: .; clone size: .; V gene: TRBV5-4; CDR3 length: 14; CDR3 DNA: TGTGCCAGCAGCCCCCGCGCCACGGACACTGAAGCTTTCTTT; CDR3 protein: CASSPRATDTEAFF
J gene: TRBJ1-2; D gene: .; clone size: once; V gene: TRBV18; CDR3 length: 13; CDR3 DNA: TGTGCCAGCTCACCTGATGACAGCATCGGCTACACCTTC; CDR3 protein: CASSPDDSIGYTF
J gene: TRBJ2-7; D gene: .; clone size: .; V gene: TRBV5-4; CDR3 length: 15; CDR3 DNA: TGTGCCAGCAGTCGGGGAGGGTCAGGGGCACACGAGCAGTACTTC; CDR3 protein: CASSRGGSGAHEQYF
J gene: TRBJ2-2; D gene: TRBD2; clone size: .; V gene: TRBV3-1/TRBV3-2; CDR3 length: 17; CDR3 DNA: TGTGCCAGCAGCCAAGGTAGCGGGAGTCGGAACACCGGGGAGCTGTTTTTT; CDR3 protein: CASSQGSGSRNTGELFF
J gene: TRBJ2-5; D gene: .; clone size: .; V gene: TRBV11-2; CDR3 length: 15; CDR3 DNA: TGTGCCAGCAGCCCCAACTTGGGTGGGGGGGAGACCCAGTACTTC; CDR3 protein: CASSPNLGGGETQYF
J gene: TRBJ2-3; D gene: TRBD1; clone size: .; V gene: TRBV27; CDR3 length: 17; CDR3 DNA: TGTGCCAGCAGTTTGGACCTACAGGGGAAGGGCACAGATACGCAGTATTTT; CDR3 protein: CASSLDLQGKGTDTQYF
J gene: TRBJ1-2; D gene: TRBD1; clone size: .; V gene: TRBV19; CDR3 length: 16; CDR3 DNA: TGTGCCAGTAGTATTCCGGGACAGGCGAATAACTATGGCTACACCTTC; CDR3 protein: CASSIPGQANNYGYTF
J gene: TRBJ2-7; D gene: TRBD1; clone size: .; V gene: TRBV4-1; CDR3 length: 17; CDR3 DNA: TGCGCCAGCAGCCAAAATACGCCGGGACAGGGGGTCCACGAGCAGTACTTC; CDR3 protein: CASSQNTPGQGVHEQYF
J gene: TRBJ2-5; D gene: .; clone size: .; V gene: TRBV24-1; CDR3 length: 13; CDR3 DNA: TGTGCCACCAGTGATCCCAACAAAGAGACCCAGTACTTC; CDR3 protein: CATSDPNKETQYF
J gene: TRBJ2-3; D gene: .; clone size: .; V gene: TRBV5-1; CDR3 length: 13; CDR3 DNA: TGCGCCAGCAGCTTCGGACAGACAGATACGCAGTATTTT; CDR3 protein: CASSFGQTDTQYF
J gene: TRBJ1-6; D gene: TRBD1; clone size: once; V gene: TRBV6-5; CDR3 length: 13; CDR3 DNA: TGTGCCAGCAGTAAGACAGGGAATTCACCCCTCCACTTT; CDR3 protein: CASSKTGNSPLHF
J gene: TRBJ2-3; D gene: .; clone size: .; V gene: TRBV6-5; CDR3 length: 13; CDR3 DNA: TGTGCCAGCCTCCCGACGACAGCAGATACGCAGTATTTT; CDR3 protein: CASLPTTADTQYF
J gene: TRBJ2-2; D gene: TRBD2; clone size: few; V gene: TRBV5-1; CDR3 length: 14; CDR3 DNA: TGCGCCAGCAGTTCGGGGGAGGGCCTTCGGGAGCTGTTTTTT; CDR3 protein: CASSSGEGLRELFF